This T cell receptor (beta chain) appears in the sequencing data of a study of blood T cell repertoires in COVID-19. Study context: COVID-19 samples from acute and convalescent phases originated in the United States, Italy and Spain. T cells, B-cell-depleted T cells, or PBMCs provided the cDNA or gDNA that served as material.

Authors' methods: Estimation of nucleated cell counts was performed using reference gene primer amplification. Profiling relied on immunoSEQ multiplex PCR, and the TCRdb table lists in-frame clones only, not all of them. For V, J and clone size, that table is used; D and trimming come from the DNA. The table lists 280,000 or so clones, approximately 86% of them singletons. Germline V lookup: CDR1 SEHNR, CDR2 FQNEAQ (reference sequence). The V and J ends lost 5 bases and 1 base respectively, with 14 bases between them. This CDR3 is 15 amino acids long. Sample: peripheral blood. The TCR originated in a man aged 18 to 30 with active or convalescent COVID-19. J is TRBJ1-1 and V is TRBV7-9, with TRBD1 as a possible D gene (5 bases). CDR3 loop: CASSPAVGQNTEAFF. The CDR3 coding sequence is TGTGCCAGCAGCCCCGCCGTTGGACAGAACACTGAAGCTTTCTTT.